This T cell receptor beta chain was captured in a study of low-dose radiotherapy and immunotherapy resistance in tumors. About the study: Cohort 2 patients were irradiated with 1 Gy every two weeks, reaching 13 Gy over 26 weeks.

Priming of first-strand cDNA relied on TRAV- and TRBV-specific primers (covering alpha and beta chains). With a V-primer adapter and a constant-region primer, TCRs were amplified for 20 PCR cycles. TCRdb itself ran the reads through MiXCR, one entry per CDR3 protein. Of around 18,000 distinct CDR3 sequences in the sample, around 74% were seen once. CDR1 is MNHNY and CDR2 is SVGAGI in the germline V gene (reference sequence). Trimming shortened V by 6 bases and J by 6 bases, and 12 bases separated the two germline ends. The CDR3 is made up of 12 amino acids. The chain combines TRBV6-6 with TRBJ2-7, with D unresolved. The sequence derives from a human donor with advanced metastatic prostate, ovarian, gallbladder or colorectal cancer (not recorded which). This table probably holds off-target reads from a library built for another chain. The CDR3 loop reads CASRYRLGEQYF. The CDR3 DNA sequence: TGTGCCAGCAGGTATCGACTTGGCGAGCAGTACTTC.